This entry features one T cell receptor beta chain sequence. This specimen comes from a study of shared clonotypes between healthy human individuals. For the study at large: The cohort comprised a couple of women and a few men. Their ages spanned 18 to 49 years.

Germline CDR1 SGHTS, CDR2 YDEGEE. There are 17 residues in the CDR3. V was pared by 2 bases and J by 4 bases, with 10 bases of the junction left unmatched. The assay was immunoSEQ multiplex PCR, and TCRdb's table has in-frame clones only and misses some. The table records 2 million to 2.5 million clones, roughly 90% of them present only once. The sequence derives from a young man in good health. Some clones in this sample may be carry-over from other donors' samples. Sequenced material: naive CD4+ T cells from PBMCs. Subset described: CD45RA+ positively selected. The chain links TRBV5-8 to TRBJ2-5; TRBD1 matches at 11 bases. The CDR3 region has the DNA TGTGCCAGCAGCTTCCGCAGGACAGGGGGCGCCGGAGAGACCCAGTACTTC. Amino acid sequence: CASSFRRTGGAGETQYF. The whole variable domain, filled in from reference TRBV5-8 and TRBJ2-5, reads EAGVTQSPTHLIKTRGQQATLRCSPISGHTSVYWYQQALGLGLQFLLWYDEGEERNRGNFPPRFSGRQFPNYSSELNVNALELEDSALYLCASSFRRTGGAGETQYFGPGTRLLVL.